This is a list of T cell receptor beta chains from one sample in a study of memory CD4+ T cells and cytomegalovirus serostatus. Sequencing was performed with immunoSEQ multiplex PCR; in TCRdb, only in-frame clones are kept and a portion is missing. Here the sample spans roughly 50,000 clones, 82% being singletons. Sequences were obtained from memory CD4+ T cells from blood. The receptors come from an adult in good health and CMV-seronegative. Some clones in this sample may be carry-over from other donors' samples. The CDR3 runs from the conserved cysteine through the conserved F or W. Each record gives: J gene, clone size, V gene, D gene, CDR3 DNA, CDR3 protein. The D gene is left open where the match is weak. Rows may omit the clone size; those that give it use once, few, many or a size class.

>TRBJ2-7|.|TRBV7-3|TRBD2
TGTGCCAGCAGCTTGGGACTAGAGCACGAGCAGTACTTC
CASSLGLEHEQYF
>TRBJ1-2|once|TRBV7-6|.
TGTGCCAGCAGCCCCCTGGACGGACCAGCTAACTATGGCTACACCTTC
CASSPLDGPANYGYTF
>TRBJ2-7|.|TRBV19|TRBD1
TGTGCCAGTAGTATCCGCTCCGGGACAGCGACCTACGAGCAGTACTTC
CASSIRSGTATYEQYF
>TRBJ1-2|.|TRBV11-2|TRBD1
TGTGCCAGCAGCTTAGGGACAGGGGGAAGGAGGCTCGGCTATGGCTACACCTTC
CASSLGTGGRRLGYGYTF
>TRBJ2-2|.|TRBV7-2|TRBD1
TGTGCCAGCAGCGCAGGGGGCGTTGACACCGGGGAGCTGTTTTTT
CASSAGGVDTGELFF
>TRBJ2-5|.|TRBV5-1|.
TGCGCCAGCAGCTTGTCAGGGGCGGGCCAAGAGACCCAGTACTTC
CASSLSGAGQETQYF
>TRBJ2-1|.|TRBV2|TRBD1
TGTGCCAGCAGTGCCGCCGGGACAGACTACAATGAGCAGTTCTTC
CASSAAGTDYNEQFF
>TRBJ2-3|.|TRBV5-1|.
TGCGCCAGCAGCTCCTCACCGGGGGCCACAGATACGCAGTATTTT
CASSSSPGATDTQYF
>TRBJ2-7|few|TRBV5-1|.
TGCGCCAGCAGCTTGCTGGCATCTTCCTCCTACGAGCAGTACTTC
CASSLLASSSYEQYF
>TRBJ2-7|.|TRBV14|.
TGTGCCAGCAGCCTCCATGGGGGATTGGGGCTGTACTTC
CASSLHGGLGLYF
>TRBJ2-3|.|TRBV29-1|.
TGCAGCGCCGGGATTAGCGGCACAGATACGCAGTATTTT
CSAGISGTDTQYF
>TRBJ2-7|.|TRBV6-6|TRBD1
TGTGCCAGCAGTTATCCCAAAGGGGACAGCTCCTACGAGCAGTACTTC
CASSYPKGDSSYEQYF
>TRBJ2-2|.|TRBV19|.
TGTGCCAGTAGTATTTCGGCCGGGGAGCTGTTTTTT
CASSISAGELFF
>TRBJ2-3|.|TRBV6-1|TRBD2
TGTGCCAGCAGTGTAGCGGGAGGCCGAGATACGCAGTATTTT
CASSVAGGRDTQYF
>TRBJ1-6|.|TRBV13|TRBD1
TGTGCCAGCAGCCCGTCGGCGGGACAGGGCCCCAATTCACCCCTCCACTTT
CASSPSAGQGPNSPLHF
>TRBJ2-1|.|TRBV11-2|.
TGTGCCAGCAGCACATACGTCGGGACTGGAGAGGTTAAGTACAATGAGCAGTTCTTC
CASSTYVGTGEVKYNEQFF
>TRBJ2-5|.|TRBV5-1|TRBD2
TGCGCCAGCAGCTTGACTAGCGGGAGTGGGCAGACCCAGTACTTC
CASSLTSGSGQTQYF
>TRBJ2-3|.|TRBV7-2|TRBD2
TGTGCCAGCAGCCCCCCGGGTCTAGCGGGAGGAGGCACAGATACGCAGTATTTT
CASSPPGLAGGGTDTQYF
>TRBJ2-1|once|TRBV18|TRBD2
TGTGCCAGCTCAGTGCCGGGACTAGCTGTTTATGAGCAGTTCTTC
CASSVPGLAVYEQFF